The text below deals with one TCR beta chain. Relative to the germline gene, one junction end is altered; a read error may explain this. RNA was extracted from bulk tissue without any cell sorting. The germline V gene encodes CDR1 DFQATT and CDR2 SNEGSKA (reference sequence). The CDR3 totals 14 residues. The library came from three nested PCR rounds adapted from ARM-PCR protocols. TCRdb recomputed calls from the multiplex PCR reads with MiXCR, one row per CDR3 protein. The sample holds around 200,000 distinct CDR3 sequences, 70% to 75% seen once. The sample originates from a study of tumor and adjacent non-tumor tissue in lung cancer.

This chain links TRBV20-1 with TRBJ1-1; TRBD1 might be the D (5 bases). Sequenced: lung tumor tissue. This clonotype was obtained from a man aged 60 to 69 with non-small cell lung cancer. The CDR3 protein is CSAAIPPSRVEALF. Here the CDR3 DNA reads TGCAGTGCGGCGATCCCCCCAAGCAGGGTTGAAGCCTTATTT.